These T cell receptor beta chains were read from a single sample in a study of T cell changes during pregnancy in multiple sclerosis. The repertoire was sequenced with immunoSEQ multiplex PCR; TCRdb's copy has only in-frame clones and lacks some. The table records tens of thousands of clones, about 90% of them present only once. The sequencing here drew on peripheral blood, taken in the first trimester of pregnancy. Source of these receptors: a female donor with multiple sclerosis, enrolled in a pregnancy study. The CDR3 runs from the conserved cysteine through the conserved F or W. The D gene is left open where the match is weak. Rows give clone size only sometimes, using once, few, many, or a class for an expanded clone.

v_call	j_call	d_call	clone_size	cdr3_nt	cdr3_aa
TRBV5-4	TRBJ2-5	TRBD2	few	TGTGCCAGCAGCTTTACTAGCGGAAAAGAGACCCAGTACTTC	CASSFTSGKETQYF
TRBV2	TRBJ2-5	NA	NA	TGTGCCAGTCAACCCGATAGCTCGGGACAAATGTCCCAGTACTTC	CASQPDSSGQMSQYF
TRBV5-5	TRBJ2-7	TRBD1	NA	TGTGCCAGCAGTCTGACAGGGGGCGAATCCTACGAGCAGTACTTC	CASSLTGGESYEQYF
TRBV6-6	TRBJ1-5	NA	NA	TGTGCCAGCAGTTATGGGGGGAATCAGCCCCAGCATTTT	CASSYGGNQPQHF
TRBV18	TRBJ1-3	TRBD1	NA	TGTGCCAGCTCCGGGACAGAGAGCTCTGGAAACACCATATATTTT	CASSGTESSGNTIYF
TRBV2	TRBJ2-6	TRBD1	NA	TGTGCCAGCAGTGAAGCCGGGACAGGCCCCTCTGGGGCCAACGTCCTGACTTTC	CASSEAGTGPSGANVLTF
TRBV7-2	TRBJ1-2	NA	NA	TGTGCCAGCAGCTTAGGAGCGGGCGGCGAGCGTGGCTACACCTTC	CASSLGAGGERGYTF
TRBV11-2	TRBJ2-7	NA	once	TGTGCCAGCAGCTTAGACAGGGTAGAGCAGTACTTC	CASSLDRVEQYF
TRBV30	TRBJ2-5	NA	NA	TGTGCCTGGAGTGTATGGAGAGGCGAGACCCAGTACTTC	CAWSVWRGETQYF
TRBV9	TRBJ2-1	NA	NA	TGTGCCAGCAGCGGGGCACCCGGGACACACAATGAGCAGTTCTTC	CASSGAPGTHNEQFF
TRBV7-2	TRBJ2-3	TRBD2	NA	TGTGCCAGCAGCTTATCTTTACTAGCGGGAGTCACAGATACGCAGTATTTT	CASSLSLLAGVTDTQYF
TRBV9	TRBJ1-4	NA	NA	TGTGCCAGCAGCGTAGGGAGACAGTCTAATGAAAAACTGTTTTTT	CASSVGRQSNEKLFF
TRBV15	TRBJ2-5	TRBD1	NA	TGTGCCACCAGCACACAGGGGGAGGAAGAGACCCAGTACTTC	CATSTQGEEETQYF
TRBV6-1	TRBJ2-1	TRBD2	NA	TGTGCCAGTGACGGACTAGCGGGAGTTAATGAGCAGTTCTTC	CASDGLAGVNEQFF
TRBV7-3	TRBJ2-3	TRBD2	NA	TGTGCCAGCAGCTCACTACTAGCGGGGGAAATCACAGATACGCAGTATTTT	CASSSLLAGEITDTQYF
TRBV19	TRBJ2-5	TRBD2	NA	TGTGCCAGTAACTCGGGAGGTTTGATCCAAGAGACCCAGTACTTC	CASNSGGLIQETQYF
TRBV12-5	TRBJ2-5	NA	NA	TGTGCTAGTGGTTTCGGAGAGACCCAGTACTTC	CASGFGETQYF
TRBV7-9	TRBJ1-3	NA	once	TGTGCCAGCAGCTCCCCCTACCGAGGACAAGAAACTGGAAACACCATATATTTT	CASSSPYRGQETGNTIYF
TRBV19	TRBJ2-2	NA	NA	TGTGCCAGTAGTATAGTTCCAGGGGCCGCGAACACCGGGGAGCTGTTTTTT	CASSIVPGAANTGELFF
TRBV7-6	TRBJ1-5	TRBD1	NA	TGTGCCAGCAGTCAGGACAGGGGTGACAATCAGCCCCAGCATTTT	CASSQDRGDNQPQHF
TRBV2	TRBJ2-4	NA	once	TGTGCCAGCAGTACGACAGAACTAGCCAAAAACATTCAGTACTTC	CASSTTELAKNIQYF
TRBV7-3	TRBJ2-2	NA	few	TGTGCCAGCAGCTTAATAGCGCCGGCGAACACCGGGGAGCTGTTTTTT	CASSLIAPANTGELFF
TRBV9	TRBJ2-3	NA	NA	TGTGCCAGCAGCGAGCCCATCACAGATACGCAGTATTTT	CASSEPITDTQYF
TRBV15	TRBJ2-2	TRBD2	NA	TGTGCCACCAGCGGTAACTCGGCGGGAGGTCGTGGGGTTTACACCGGGGAGCTGTTTTTT	CATSGNSAGGRGVYTGELFF
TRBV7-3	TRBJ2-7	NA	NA	TGTGCCAGCAGCTTAGGGTCAGGATCCGAGCAGTACTTC	CASSLGSGSEQYF
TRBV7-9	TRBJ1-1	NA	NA	TGTGCCAGCAGCTCTTCGGCCTCCCTGGGCAACACTGAAGCTTTCTTT	CASSSSASLGNTEAFF
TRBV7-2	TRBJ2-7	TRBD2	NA	TGTGCCAGCAGCCGGAGGGACTACCACGAGCAGTACTTC	CASSRRDYHEQYF
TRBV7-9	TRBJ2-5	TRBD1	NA	TGTGCCAGCACCAGGAGCGTGTCGGGACAGTTGTTTGGAGAGACCCAGTACTTC	CASTRSVSGQLFGETQYF
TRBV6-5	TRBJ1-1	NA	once	TGTGCCTCGGGGAGGACTGAAGCTTTCTTT	CASGRTEAFF
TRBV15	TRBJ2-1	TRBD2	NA	TGTGCCACCAGCGGGGCCGGGACTAGCGGAGATAGAGGCAATGAGCAGTTCTTC	CATSGAGTSGDRGNEQFF
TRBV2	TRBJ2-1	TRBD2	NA	TGTGCCAGCAGTGCCGGGACTAGCGGAGACAATGAGCAGTTCTTC	CASSAGTSGDNEQFF
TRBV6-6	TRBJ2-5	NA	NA	TGTGCCAGCAGTTACTCGCGGGGCCAAGAGACCCAGTACTTC	CASSYSRGQETQYF
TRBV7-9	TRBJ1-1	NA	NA	TGTGCCAGCAGCTCACAAGGACAGCGCATGAACACTGAAGCTTTCTTT	CASSSQGQRMNTEAFF
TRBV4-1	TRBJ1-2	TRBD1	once	TGCGCCAGCAGCCAAGGGGACAGGTTCGAGGATGGGAATGGCTACACCTTC	CASSQGDRFEDGNGYTF
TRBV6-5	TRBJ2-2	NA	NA	TGTGCCAGCAGTTACAATCAGGGGAACACCGGGGAGCTGTTTTTT	CASSYNQGNTGELFF
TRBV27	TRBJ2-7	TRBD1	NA	TGTGCCAGCAGTTTCGACAGGGAGAGGACCTACGAGCAGTACTTC	CASSFDRERTYEQYF
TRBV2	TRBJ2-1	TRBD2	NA	TGTGCCAGCAGTGAACTAGCGGGAGGGCCCTACAATGAGCAGTTCTTC	CASSELAGGPYNEQFF
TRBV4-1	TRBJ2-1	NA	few	TGCGCCAGCAGCCAAGATCCGGACACAATGGAGCAGTTCTTC	CASSQDPDTMEQFF
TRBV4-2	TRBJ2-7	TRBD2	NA	TGTGCCAGCAGCCCCGGACTAGCGGGACCCGAGCAGTACTTC	CASSPGLAGPEQYF
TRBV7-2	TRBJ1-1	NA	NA	TGTGCCAGCAGCAATCGATATAACCAGGGGAACACTGAAGCTTTCTTT	CASSNRYNQGNTEAFF
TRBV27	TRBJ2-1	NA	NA	TGTGCCAGCAGTTTACTAGACCGTAGGGGTGAGCAGTTCTTC	CASSLLDRRGEQFF
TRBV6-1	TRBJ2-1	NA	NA	TGTGCCAGCAGTGAAGAAGCGGGCTCCTACAATGAGCAGTTCTTC	CASSEEAGSYNEQFF
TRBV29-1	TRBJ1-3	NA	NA	TGCAGCGCCTGGAGCTCTGGAAACACCATATATTTT	CSAWSSGNTIYF
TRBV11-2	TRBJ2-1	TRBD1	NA	TGTGCCAGCAGCTTAGAACCGGGACAGGGGGCCTTTGAGTTCTTC	CASSLEPGQGAFEFF
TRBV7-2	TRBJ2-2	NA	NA	TGTGCCAGCAGCACAACGAACACCGGGGAGCTGTTTTTT	CASSTTNTGELFF